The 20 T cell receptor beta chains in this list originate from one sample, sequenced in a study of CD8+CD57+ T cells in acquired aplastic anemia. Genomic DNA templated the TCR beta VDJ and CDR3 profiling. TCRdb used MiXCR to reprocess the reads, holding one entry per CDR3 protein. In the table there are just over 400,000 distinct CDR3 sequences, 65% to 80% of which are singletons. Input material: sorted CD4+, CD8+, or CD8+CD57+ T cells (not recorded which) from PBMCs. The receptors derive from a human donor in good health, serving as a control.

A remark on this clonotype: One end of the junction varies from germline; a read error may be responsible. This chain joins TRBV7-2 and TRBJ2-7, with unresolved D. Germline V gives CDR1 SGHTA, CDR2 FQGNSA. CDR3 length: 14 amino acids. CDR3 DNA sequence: TGCGCCAGCAGCGTAGGAACAGAGATCAATGAGCAGTACTTC. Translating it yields CASSVGTEINEQYF.

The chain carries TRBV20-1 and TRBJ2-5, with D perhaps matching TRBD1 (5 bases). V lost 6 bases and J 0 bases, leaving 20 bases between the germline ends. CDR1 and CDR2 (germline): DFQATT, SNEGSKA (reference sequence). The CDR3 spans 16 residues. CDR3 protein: CSAQNPDWGDQETQYF. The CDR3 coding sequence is TGCAGTGCCCAAAATCCGGATTGGGGCGACCAAGAGACCCAGTACTTC.

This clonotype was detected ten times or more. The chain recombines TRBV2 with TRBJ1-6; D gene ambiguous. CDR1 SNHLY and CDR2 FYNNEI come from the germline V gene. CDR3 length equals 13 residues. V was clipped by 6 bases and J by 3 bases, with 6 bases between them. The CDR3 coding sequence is TGTGCCAGCAGGGGTAGCTATAATTCACCCCTCCACTTT. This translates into CASRGSYNSPLHF.

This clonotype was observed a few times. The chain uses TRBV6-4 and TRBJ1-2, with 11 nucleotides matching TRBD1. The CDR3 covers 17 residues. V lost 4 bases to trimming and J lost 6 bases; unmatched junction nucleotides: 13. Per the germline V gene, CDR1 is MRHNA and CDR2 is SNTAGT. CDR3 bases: TGTGCCAGCAGTGCCTCCGGGACAGGGGGATTTGTCGATGGCTACACCTTC. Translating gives CASSASGTGGFVDGYTF.

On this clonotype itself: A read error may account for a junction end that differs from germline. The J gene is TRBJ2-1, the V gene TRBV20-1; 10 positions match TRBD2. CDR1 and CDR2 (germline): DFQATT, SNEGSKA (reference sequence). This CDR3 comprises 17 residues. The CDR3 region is CSAPRTSGAASYNEQFF. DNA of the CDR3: TGTAGTGCTCCCCGGACTAGCGGTGCGGCCTCCTACAATGAGCAGTTCTTC.

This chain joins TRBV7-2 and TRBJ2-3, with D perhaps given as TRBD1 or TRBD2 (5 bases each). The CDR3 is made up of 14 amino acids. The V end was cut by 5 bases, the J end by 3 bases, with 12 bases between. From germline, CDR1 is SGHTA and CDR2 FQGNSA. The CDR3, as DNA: TGTGCCAGCAGCGAGGGACGGAAGACAGATACGCAGTATTTT. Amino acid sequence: CASSEGRKTDTQYF.

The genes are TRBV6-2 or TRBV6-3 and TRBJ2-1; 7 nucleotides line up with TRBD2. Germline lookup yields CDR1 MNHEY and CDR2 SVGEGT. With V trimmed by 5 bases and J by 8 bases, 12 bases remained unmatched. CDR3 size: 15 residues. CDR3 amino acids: CASSAGGGGVDEQFF. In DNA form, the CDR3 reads TGTGCCAGCAGTGCCGGCGGGGGAGGGGTCGATGAGCAGTTCTTC.

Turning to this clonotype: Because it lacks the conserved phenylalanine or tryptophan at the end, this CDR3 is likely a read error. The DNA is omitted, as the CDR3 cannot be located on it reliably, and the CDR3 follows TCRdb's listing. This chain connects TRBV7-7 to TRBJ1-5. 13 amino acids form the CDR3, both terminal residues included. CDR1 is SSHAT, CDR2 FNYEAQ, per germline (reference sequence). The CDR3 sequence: CASSPVMSSYEQY.

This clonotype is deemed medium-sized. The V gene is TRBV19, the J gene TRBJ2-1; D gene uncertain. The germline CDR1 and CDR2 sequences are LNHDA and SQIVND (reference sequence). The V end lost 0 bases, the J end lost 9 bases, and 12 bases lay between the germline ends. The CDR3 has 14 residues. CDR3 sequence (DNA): TGTGCCAGTAGTATAGATATTGGTGTGGGTGAGCAGTTCTTC. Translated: CASSIDIGVGEQFF.

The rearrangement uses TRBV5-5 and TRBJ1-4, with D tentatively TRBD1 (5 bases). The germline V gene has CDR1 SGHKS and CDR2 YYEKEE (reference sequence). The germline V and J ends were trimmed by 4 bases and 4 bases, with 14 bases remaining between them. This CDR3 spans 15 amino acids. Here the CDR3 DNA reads TGTGCCAGCAGCCGGGGGGGGAGGGTTAATGAAAAACTGTTTTTT. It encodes CASSRGGRVNEKLFF.

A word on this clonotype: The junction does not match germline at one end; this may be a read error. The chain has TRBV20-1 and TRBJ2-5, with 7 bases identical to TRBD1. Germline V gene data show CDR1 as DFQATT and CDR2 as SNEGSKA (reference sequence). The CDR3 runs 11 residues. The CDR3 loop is CSAREGTAEHF. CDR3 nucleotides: TGCAGTGCTAGAGAAGGGACAGCCGAACACTTC.

This chain's CDR3 is CASRTRGGEEKLFF. The CDR3 region has the DNA TGTGCCAGCAGAACCCGTGGAGGGGAAGAAAAACTGTTTTTT. The chain links TRBV18 to TRBJ1-4; tentative D call: TRBD1 (5 bases). The germline CDR1 and CDR2 sequences are KGHSH and LQKENI. V was cut by 8 bases and J by 8 bases, with 18 bases left in between. CDR3 length: 14 residues.

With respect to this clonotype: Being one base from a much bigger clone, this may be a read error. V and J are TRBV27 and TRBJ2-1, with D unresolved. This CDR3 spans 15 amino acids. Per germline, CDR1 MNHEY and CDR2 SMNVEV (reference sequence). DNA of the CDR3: TGTGCCAGCAGTCGCCAGACCGATACCTACAATGAGCAGCTCTTC. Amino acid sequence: CASSRQTDTYNEQLF.

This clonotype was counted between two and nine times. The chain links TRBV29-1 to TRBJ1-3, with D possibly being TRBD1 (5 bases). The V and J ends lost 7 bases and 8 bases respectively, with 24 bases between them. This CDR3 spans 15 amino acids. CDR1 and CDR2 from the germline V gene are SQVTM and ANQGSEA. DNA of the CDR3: TGCAGCGCTAAACGGTCAGGGCTCCATGGCTACACCATATATTTT. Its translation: CSAKRSGLHGYTIYF.

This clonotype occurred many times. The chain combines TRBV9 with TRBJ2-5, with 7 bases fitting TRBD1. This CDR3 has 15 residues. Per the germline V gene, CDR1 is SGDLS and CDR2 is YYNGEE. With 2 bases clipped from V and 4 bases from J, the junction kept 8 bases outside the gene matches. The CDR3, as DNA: TGTGCCAGCAGCGTGACACAGGGGTTCCCAGAGACCCAGTACTTC. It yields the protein CASSVTQGFPETQYF.

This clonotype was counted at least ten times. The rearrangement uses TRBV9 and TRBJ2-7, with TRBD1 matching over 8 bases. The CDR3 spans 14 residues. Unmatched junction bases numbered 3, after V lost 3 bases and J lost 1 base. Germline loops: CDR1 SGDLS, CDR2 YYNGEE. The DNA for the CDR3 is TGTGCCAGCAGCGGGAGGACAGGGTCCTACGAGCAGTACTTC. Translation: CASSGRTGSYEQYF.

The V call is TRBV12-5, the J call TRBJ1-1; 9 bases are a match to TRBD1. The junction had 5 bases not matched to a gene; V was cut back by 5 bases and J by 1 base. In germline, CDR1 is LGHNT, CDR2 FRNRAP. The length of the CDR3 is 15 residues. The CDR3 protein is CASGPDRGWNTEAFF. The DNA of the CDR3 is TGTGCTAGTGGTCCGGACAGGGGTTGGAACACTGAAGCTTTCTTT.

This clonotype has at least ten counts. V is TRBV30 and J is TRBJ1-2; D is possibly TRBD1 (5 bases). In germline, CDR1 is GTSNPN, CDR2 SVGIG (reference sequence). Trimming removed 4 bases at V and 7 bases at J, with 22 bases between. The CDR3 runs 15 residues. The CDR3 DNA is TGTGCCTGGACCCCTCGAGGGGCAGTTGGTTTTGGCTACACCTTC. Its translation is CAWTPRGAVGFGYTF.

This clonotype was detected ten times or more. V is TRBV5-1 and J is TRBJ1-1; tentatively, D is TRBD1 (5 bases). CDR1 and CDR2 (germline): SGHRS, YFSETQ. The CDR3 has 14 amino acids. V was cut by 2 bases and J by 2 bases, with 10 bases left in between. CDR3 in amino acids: CASSFYGTNTEAFF. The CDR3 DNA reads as TGCGCCAGCAGCTTCTACGGGACTAACACTGAAGCTTTCTTT.

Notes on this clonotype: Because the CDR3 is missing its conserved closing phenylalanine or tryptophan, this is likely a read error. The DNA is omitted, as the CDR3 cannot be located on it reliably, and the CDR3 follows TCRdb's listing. CDR3 sequence reads: CASSPMGAGEHDQ. V is TRBV7-6 and J is TRBJ2-1; the table's D call TRBD2 went unverified against the DNA. Germline CDR1 is SGHVS and CDR2 is FNYEAQ. 13 amino acids form the CDR3, both terminal residues included.